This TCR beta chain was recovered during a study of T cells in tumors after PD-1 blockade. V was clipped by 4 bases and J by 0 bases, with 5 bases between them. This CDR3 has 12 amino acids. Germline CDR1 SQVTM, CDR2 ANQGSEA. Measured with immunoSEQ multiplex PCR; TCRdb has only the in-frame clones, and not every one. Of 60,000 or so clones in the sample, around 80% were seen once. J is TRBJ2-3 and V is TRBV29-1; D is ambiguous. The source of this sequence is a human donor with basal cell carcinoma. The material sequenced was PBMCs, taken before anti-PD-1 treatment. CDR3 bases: TGCAGCGTTGGTGTAAGCACAGATACGCAGTATTTT. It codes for CSVGVSTDTQYF.